The present T cell receptor beta chain was sequenced within a study of shared clonotypes between healthy human individuals. Findings of the study overall: It was only blood that was sampled, and tissue repertoires likely differ.

Division of CD4+ cells produced a CD45RA+ naive subset and a CD45RA-negative memory subset. Sequencing was performed with immunoSEQ multiplex PCR; in TCRdb, only in-frame clones are kept and a portion is missing. The sample contains around 700,000 clones, 55% to 75% of which appear only once. This clone has at least ten counts. Antigen unknown. This CDR3 has 14 residues. Germline-derived CDR1 and CDR2 are SGHTA and FQGTGA. Trimming stripped 3 bases from V and 5 bases from J, with 11 bases between. Sequenced input: memory CD4+ T cells sorted from blood. Subset given: CD45RA-negative fraction. The TCR originated in a woman aged 25 to 39 in good health. The chain employs TRBV7-3 and TRBJ2-1, with D possibly TRBD1 on 6 matching bases. CDR3 region: CASSLRQENNEQFF. CDR3 bases: TGTGCCAGCAGCTTGCGACAGGAAAACAATGAGCAGTTCTTC.